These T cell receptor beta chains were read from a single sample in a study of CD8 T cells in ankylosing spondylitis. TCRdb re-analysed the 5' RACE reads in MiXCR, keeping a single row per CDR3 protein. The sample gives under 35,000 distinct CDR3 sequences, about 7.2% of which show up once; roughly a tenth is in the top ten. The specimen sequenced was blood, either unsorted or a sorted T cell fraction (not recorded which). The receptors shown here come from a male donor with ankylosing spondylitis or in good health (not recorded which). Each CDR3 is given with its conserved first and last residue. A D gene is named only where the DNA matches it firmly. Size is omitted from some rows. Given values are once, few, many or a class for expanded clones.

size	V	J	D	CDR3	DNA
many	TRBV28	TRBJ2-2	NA	CASSEGGSTGELFF	TGTGCCAGCAGCGAGGGGGGTTCCACCGGGGAGCTGTTTTTT
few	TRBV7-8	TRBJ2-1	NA	CASSRSTSEQFF	TGTGCCAGCAGCCGATCAACTAGTGAGCAGTTCTTC
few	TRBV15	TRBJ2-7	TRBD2	CATTPGTSGSEQYF	TGTGCCACCACCCCCGGGACTAGCGGGAGCGAGCAGTACTTC
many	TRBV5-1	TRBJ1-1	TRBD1	CASSRGQENTEAFF	TGCGCCAGCAGTCGAGGACAGGAGAACACTGAAGCTTTCTTT
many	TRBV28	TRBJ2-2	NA	CASSPSPRLLGAGELFF	TGTGCCAGCAGCCCTAGTCCCCGACTGCTGGGGGCCGGGGAGCTGTTTTTT
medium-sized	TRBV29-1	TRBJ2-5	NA	CSVWVGGTQYF	TGCAGCGTGTGGGTGGGGGGGACCCAGTACTTC
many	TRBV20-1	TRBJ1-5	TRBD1	CSARDAGTGGNQPQHF	TGCAGTGCTAGAGATGCCGGGACAGGGGGCAATCAGCCCCAGCATTTT
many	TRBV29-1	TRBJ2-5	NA	CSVEGDPPSQETQYF	TGCAGCGTTGAAGGGGACCCCCCCTCACAAGAGACCCAGTACTTC
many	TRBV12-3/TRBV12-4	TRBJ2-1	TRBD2	CASSLGLAQLNEQFF	TGTGCCAGCAGCCTAGGACTAGCCCAGCTCAATGAGCAGTTCTTC
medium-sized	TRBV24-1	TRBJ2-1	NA	CATSDGLNNEQFF	TGTGCCACCAGTGATGGTCTAAACAATGAGCAGTTCTTC
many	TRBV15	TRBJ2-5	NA	CATSRGAGSPRETQYF	TGTGCCACCAGCAGAGGGGCAGGGTCTCCAAGAGAGACCCAGTACTTC
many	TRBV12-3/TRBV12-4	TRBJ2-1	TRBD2	CASSFTSGSREQFF	TGTGCCAGCAGTTTTACCAGCGGGAGCCGTGAGCAGTTCTTC
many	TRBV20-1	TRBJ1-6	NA	CSASGRHNSPLHF	TGCAGTGCTAGCGGACGCCATAATTCACCCCTCCACTTT
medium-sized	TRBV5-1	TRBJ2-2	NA	CASSQMSGSTGELFF	TGCGCCAGCAGCCAAATGAGCGGCTCCACCGGGGAGCTGTTTTTT
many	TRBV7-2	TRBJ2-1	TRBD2	CASSLAVGLAGEGNEQFF	TGTGCCAGCAGCTTAGCGGTTGGACTAGCGGGAGAGGGCAATGAGCAGTTCTTC
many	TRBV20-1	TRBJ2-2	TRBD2	CSAIELAGITGELFF	TGCAGTGCTATAGAACTAGCGGGAATTACCGGGGAGCTGTTTTTT
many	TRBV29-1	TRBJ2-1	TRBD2	CSVEDRNLAGLSYNEQFF	TGCAGCGTTGAAGACAGGAATCTAGCGGGCCTCTCCTACAATGAGCAGTTCTTC
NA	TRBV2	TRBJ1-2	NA	CASSVGATLYGYTF	TGTGCCAGCAGTGTTGGGGCCACACTATATGGCTACACCTTC
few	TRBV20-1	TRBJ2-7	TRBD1	CSARDRDYEQYF	TGCAGTGCTAGGGACAGGGACTACGAGCAGTACTTC
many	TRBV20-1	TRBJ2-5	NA	CSASPDGEQETQYF	TGCAGTGCTAGCCCGGACGGAGAACAAGAGACCCAGTACTTC
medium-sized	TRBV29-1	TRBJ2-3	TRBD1	CSVERTGGSDTQYF	TGCAGCGTTGAGCGGACAGGGGGCTCAGATACGCAGTATTTT
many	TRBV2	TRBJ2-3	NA	CASSAGRFSTDTQYF	TGTGCCAGCAGCGCGGGACGGTTTAGCACAGATACGCAGTATTTT
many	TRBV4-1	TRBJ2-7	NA	CASSQARVPYEQYF	TGCGCCAGCAGCCAAGCGAGGGTACCCTACGAGCAGTACTTC
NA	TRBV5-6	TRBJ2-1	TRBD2	CASSRLAGSPDEQFF	TGTGCCAGCAGCCGACTAGCGGGATCCCCTGATGAGCAGTTCTTC
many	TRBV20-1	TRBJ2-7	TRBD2	CSAPDQTSGGYEQYF	TGCAGTGCCCCCGACCAGACTAGCGGGGGGTACGAGCAGTACTTC
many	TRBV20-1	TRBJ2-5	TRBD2	CSAREKGSGRLETQYF	TGCAGTGCTAGAGAGAAGGGAAGCGGGAGGTTAGAGACCCAGTACTTC